This T cell receptor (beta chain) was captured in a study of blood T cell repertoires in COVID-19. Study-level information: The United States, Italy and Spain were the sources of the acute and convalescent COVID-19 samples. PBMCs, B-cell-depleted T cells, or T cells were the source of the cDNA or gDNA that made up the material.

The table came from immunoSEQ multiplex PCR; TCRdb's copy has only in-frame clones and leaves some out. The sample records 86,000 or so clones, 90% to 95% being singletons. V was clipped by 7 bases and J by 6 bases, with 19 bases between them. There are 15 residues in the CDR3. CDR1 is MDHEN, CDR2 SYDVKM, per germline. Sequenced sample: peripheral blood. This chain joins TRBV28 and TRBJ2-1; D not resolved. The origin of this receptor is a human donor with active COVID-19. The donor label of this sample is uncertain. In DNA form, the CDR3 reads TGTGCCAGCACGCCCGCTTGGGCTGGCACCAATGAGCAGTTCTTC. It encodes CASTPAWAGTNEQFF.